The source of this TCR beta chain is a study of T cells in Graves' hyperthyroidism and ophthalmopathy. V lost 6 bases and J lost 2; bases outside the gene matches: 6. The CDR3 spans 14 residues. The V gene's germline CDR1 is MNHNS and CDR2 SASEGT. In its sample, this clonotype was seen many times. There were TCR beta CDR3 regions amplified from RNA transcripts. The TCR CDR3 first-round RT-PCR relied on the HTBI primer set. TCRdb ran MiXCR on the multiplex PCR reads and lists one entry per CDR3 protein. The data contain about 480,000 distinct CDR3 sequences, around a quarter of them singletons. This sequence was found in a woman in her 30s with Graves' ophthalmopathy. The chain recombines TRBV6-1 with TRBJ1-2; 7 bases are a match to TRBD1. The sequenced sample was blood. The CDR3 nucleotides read TGTGCCAGCAGCAACCCGACAGGGAACTATGGCTACACCTTC. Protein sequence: CASSNPTGNYGYTF.